The present T cell receptor (beta chain) was sequenced within a study of T-cell reconstitution after alpha-beta-depleted transplantation in children. V lost 4 bases, J lost 2 bases, and 7 bases stayed unmatched. The CDR3 spans 15 residues. Germline V gives CDR1 SGHKS, CDR2 YYEKEE (reference sequence). This clonotype was detected many times. Preparation of the TCRbeta library involved a method that used unique molecular identifiers. TCRdb redid the calling of the PCR reads with MiXCR, one entry per CDR3 protein. The data show fewer than 25,000 distinct CDR3 sequences, about 11% seen once. The input for sequencing was PBMCs from the stem cell graft donor, taken from the stem cell graft. The genes are TRBV5-5 and TRBJ2-3; 7 bases match TRBD2. This clonotype was obtained from a human donor who donated a stem cell graft to a child with chronic granulomatous disease. CDR3 sequence (DNA): TGTGCCAGCAGCGCCCTGGGGACTAACACAGATACGCAGTATTTT. Protein sequence: CASSALGTNTDTQYF.